These 24 T cell receptor beta chains originate from one sample sequenced in a study of OX40 agonist ivuxolimab in advanced cancers. This table comes from immunoSEQ multiplex PCR, and its TCRdb copy is limited to in-frame clones, with some not included. In the table there are roughly 51,000 clones, nearly 90% of which are singletons. Sequenced material: CD4+ or CD8+ T cells sorted from blood, taken in a trial of the OX40 agonist ivuxolimab. The source of these receptors is an adult with an advanced solid tumor such as melanoma, head and neck, liver or kidney cancer.

The gene calls are TRBV18 and TRBJ2-6; TRBD2 might be the D (5 bases). With 3 bases removed from V and 0 bases from J, the gap between germline ends came to 9 bases. CDR3 length: 16 amino acids. Germline V lookup: CDR1 KGHSH, CDR2 LQKENI. CDR3 sequence (DNA): TGTGCCAGCTCACCGACGGGAACCTCTGGGGCCAACGTCCTGACTTTC. This translates into CASSPTGTSGANVLTF.

This clone was found once. The chain recombines TRBV6-4 with TRBJ2-1; 7 positions agree with TRBD2. CDR3 size: 15 residues. The germline V gene has CDR1 MRHNA and CDR2 SNTAGT. With V trimmed by 6 bases and J by 3 bases, 8 bases remained unmatched. CDR3 protein: CASRDSSGNYNEQFF. Here the CDR3 DNA reads TGTGCCAGCAGGGATTCTAGCGGAAACTACAATGAGCAGTTCTTC.

Relative to its sample, this clone is medium-sized. The rearrangement uses TRBV5-1 and TRBJ1-2; 8 bases align to TRBD1. V gave up 4 bases and J gave up 3 bases; unmatched junction bases: 8. The CDR3 covers 15 residues. From germline, CDR1 is SGHRS and CDR2 YFSETQ. In DNA form, the CDR3 reads TGCGCCAGCAGCGGAAGACAGGGGCCTGACTATGGCTACACCTTC. Translation: CASSGRQGPDYGYTF.

This clone showed up just a few times. The chain combines TRBV18 with TRBJ2-7; D may be TRBD2 (5 bases). The V gene's germline CDR1 is KGHSH and CDR2 LQKENI. The CDR3 runs to 14 residues. V lost 4 bases and J lost 6, with 16 bases in between. CDR3 sequence (DNA): TGTGCCAGCTCACAAATGGACTTGCCGGCCGAGCAGTACTTC. Its translation: CASSQMDLPAEQYF.

The rearrangement joins TRBV29-1 to TRBJ2-7; weak D call: TRBD1 (6 bases). The CDR3 contains 16 residues. Germline values: CDR1 SQVTM, CDR2 ANQGSEA. The germline V and J ends were trimmed by 4 bases and 0 bases, with 19 bases remaining between them. The chain's CDR3 is CSVALGATWSSYEQYF. In nucleotides, the CDR3 is TGCAGCGTTGCCTTGGGGGCCACTTGGAGCTCCTACGAGCAGTACTTC.

V gene TRBV7-9 combines with J gene TRBJ1-2; 7 bases match TRBD1. The CDR3 length is 15 residues. Germline trimming cut 4 bases from V and 4 bases from J; bases unmatched to any gene: 9. Germline V lookup: CDR1 SEHNR, CDR2 FQNEAQ (reference sequence). CDR3 coding DNA: TGTGCCAGCAGCTCGACAGGGTCCCTTGGCTATGGCTACACCTTC. It translates to CASSSTGSLGYGYTF. Together with reference TRBV7-9 and TRBJ1-2, the CDR3 gives the full variable domain: DTGVSQNPRHKITKRGQNVTFRCDPISEHNRLYWYRQTLGQGPEFLTYFQNEAQLEKSRLLSDRFSAERPKGSFSTLEIQRTEQGDSAMYLCASSSTGSLGYGYTFGSGTRLTVV.

CDR3 coding DNA: TGTGCCAGTAGTATAGACGGGGGGAACTATGGCTACACCTTC. Translation gives CASSIDGGNYGYTF. This chain connects TRBV19 to TRBJ1-2, with a weak D call TRBD1 (5 bases). The CDR3 is 14 amino acids. Per the germline V gene, CDR1 is LNHDA and CDR2 is SQIVND (reference sequence). V lost 0 bases, J lost 2 bases, and 7 bases lay in between.

The gene calls are TRBV30 and TRBJ2-2, with D possibly matching TRBD2 (6 bases). Deletions cut 3 bases from V and 7 bases from J, with 9 bases between. CDR1 is GTSNPN and CDR2 is SVGIG in the germline V gene (reference sequence). The CDR3 extends over 12 amino acids. The CDR3 loop is CAWRPGGGELFF. The CDR3 DNA is TGTGCCTGGAGGCCCGGGGGCGGGGAGCTGTTTTTT.

This chain connects TRBV29-1 to TRBJ2-1; D unclear. Between the trimmed V and J ends, which lost 4 bases and 3 bases, there was a span of 4 bases. Germline V gene lookup returns CDR1 SQVTM and CDR2 ANQGSEA. CDR3 length: 11 residues. The CDR3 sequence is CSVANYNEQFF. The CDR3 bases are TGCAGCGTTGCTAACTACAATGAGCAGTTCTTC.

J is TRBJ2-1 and V is TRBV4-2; D is ambiguous. The CDR3 contains 15 residues. Looked up from germline, CDR1 is LGHNA and CDR2 is YNFKEQ. The V and J ends lost 0 bases and 0 bases respectively, with 6 bases between them. The CDR3 loop is CASSQEVVSYNEQFF. CDR3 sequence (DNA): TGTGCCAGCAGCCAAGAAGTAGTCTCCTACAATGAGCAGTTCTTC.

This clone appeared once. The chain uses TRBV11-3 and TRBJ2-4, with TRBD2 identical over 11 bases. In germline, CDR1 is SGHNT, CDR2 YENEEA. This CDR3 is built from 16 residues. V shed 1 base and J 4 bases; nucleotides not matched to a gene: 3. The CDR3, as DNA: TGTGCCAGCAGCTTAGTTACTAGCGGGGGAAAAAACATTCAGTACTTC. Translated: CASSLVTSGGKNIQYF.

The V gene is TRBV11-3, the J gene TRBJ2-2; D not certain. The CDR3 runs 15 residues. The germline gives CDR1 SGHNT, CDR2 YENEEA. Trimming took 1 base from V and 1 from J, leaving 7 bases between them. The CDR3 coding sequence is TGTGCCAGCAGCTTAGTAGGGCGGAACACCGGGGAGCTGTTTTTT. Protein sequence: CASSLVGRNTGELFF.

V usage is TRBV2 and J usage is TRBJ1-4; 8 nucleotides match TRBD1. Germline V gene data show CDR1 as SNHLY and CDR2 as FYNNEI. The CDR3 extends over 16 amino acids. The V and J ends lost 4 bases and 7 bases, in that order; junction bases with no gene match: 11. In nucleotides, the CDR3 is TGTGCCAGCAGTGCCGGGACAGGCCCACGGGGTGAAAAACTGTTTTTT. Protein sequence: CASSAGTGPRGEKLFF. Based on the CDR3 plus reference TRBV2 and TRBJ1-4, the full variable domain is EPEVTQTPSHQVTQMGQEVILRCVPISNHLYFYWYRQILGQKVEFLVSFYNNEISEKSEIFDDQFSVERPDGSNFTLKIRSTKLEDSAMYFCASSAGTGPRGEKLFFGSGTQLSVL.

Only a few counts were recorded for this clone. The chain is built from TRBV19 and TRBJ2-1; TRBD2 matches 7 bases. The CDR3 is made up of 16 amino acids. With V trimmed by 8 bases and J by 7 bases, 17 bases remained unmatched. CDR1 is LNHDA and CDR2 is SQIVND in the germline V gene (reference sequence). As DNA, the CDR3 is TGTGCCAGTCAAGGAGGGGAGGGGTTCCTGTGGAATGAGCAGTTCTTC. This encodes CASQGGEGFLWNEQFF.

This rearrangement joins TRBV7-9 to TRBJ2-5; D remains unclear. The length of the CDR3 is 13 residues. V was trimmed by 5 bases and J by 7 bases, leaving 14 bases between them. Germline V gives CDR1 SEHNR, CDR2 FQNEAQ (reference sequence). CDR3 bases: TGTGCCAGCAGCCCCCTTGGTATCGGGACCCAGTACTTC. It translates to CASSPLGIGTQYF.

This clone was seen once. The rearrangement joins TRBV9 to TRBJ1-2, with D possibly matching TRBD1 (5 bases). This CDR3 region has 14 residues. V gave up 4 bases and J gave up 5 bases, with 15 bases separating them. CDR1 is SGDLS, CDR2 YYNGEE, per germline. CDR3: CASSRGTGRYGYTF. The CDR3, as DNA: TGTGCCAGCAGCAGAGGGACGGGAAGATATGGCTACACCTTC.

V and J are TRBV11-2 and TRBJ2-2, with 11 bases identical to TRBD2. The CDR3 covers 15 residues. Looked up from germline, CDR1 is SGHAT and CDR2 is FQNNGV. V lost 4 bases and J lost 4; bases outside the gene matches: 2. CDR3 sequence reads: CASSWGLAATGELFF. In DNA, the CDR3 is TGTGCCAGCAGCTGGGGACTAGCGGCCACCGGGGAGCTGTTTTTT.

This clone was seen just once. The chain links TRBV10-3 to TRBJ2-3; D not resolved. The germline V and J ends were trimmed by 2 bases and 3 bases, with 6 bases remaining between them. CDR1 ENHRY and CDR2 SYGVKD come from the germline V gene. This CDR3 has 13 amino acids. The CDR3 region is CAISEGRTDTQYF. The CDR3 nucleotides read TGTGCCATCAGTGAGGGCCGGACAGATACGCAGTATTTT.

Here the CDR3 DNA reads TGTGCCAGCTCACCTAGCGGGAGGACCTACAATGAGCAGTTCTTC. Translating gives CASSPSGRTYNEQFF. V gene TRBV18 combines with J gene TRBJ2-1; TRBD2 matches 10 bases. After removal of 3 bases from V and 2 bases from J, the junction contained 1 base not matched to a gene. Germline values: CDR1 KGHSH, CDR2 LQKENI. This CDR3 is 15 amino acids long.

The count of this clone is one. The chain joins TRBV6-6 to TRBJ2-4; D is unclear. CDR1 and CDR2 (germline): MNHNY, SVGAGI (reference sequence). The CDR3 runs to 16 residues. V gave up 7 bases and J gave up 0 bases, with 16 bases separating them. In DNA form, the CDR3 reads TGTGCCAGCAAGGATTTGAGAGATCTAGCCAAAAACATTCAGTACTTC. This encodes CASKDLRDLAKNIQYF.

The chain employs TRBV7-3 and TRBJ2-5, with 7 nucleotides matching TRBD2. V was clipped by 5 bases and J by 4 bases; unmatched bases: 10. Per germline, CDR1 SGHTA and CDR2 FQGTGA. The CDR3 length is 15 residues. The CDR3 reads CASSRRGGSSETQYF. The CDR3 nucleotides are TGTGCCAGCAGCCGCCGGGGAGGGTCATCAGAGACCCAGTACTTC. The full variable domain, with the rest looked up from reference TRBV7-3 and TRBJ2-5, is GAGVSQTPSNKVTEKGKYVELRCDPISGHTALYWYRQSLGQGPEFLIYFQGTGAADDSGLPNDRFFAVRPEGSVSTLKIQRTERGDSAVYLCASSRRGGSSETQYFGPGTRLLVL.

V usage is TRBV7-8 and J usage is TRBJ1-1; 7 nucleotides agree with TRBD1. Trimming at V came to 4 bases and at J to 0 bases, leaving 5 bases not matched to a gene. The CDR3 covers 15 residues. The V gene's germline CDR1 is SGHVS and CDR2 FQNEAQ. The CDR3 loop reads CASSSQGQLNTEAFF. CDR3 DNA sequence: TGTGCCAGCAGCTCCCAGGGACAGTTGAACACTGAAGCTTTCTTT. The full variable domain, its missing parts supplied by reference TRBV7-8 and TRBJ1-1, is GAGVSQSPRYKVAKRGQDVALRCDPISGHVSLFWYQQALGQGPEFLTYFQNEAQLDKSGLPSDRFFAERPEGSVSTLKIQRTQQEDSAVYLCASSSQGQLNTEAFFGQGTRLTVV.

The chain is built from TRBV4-2 and TRBJ1-2, with a weak D call TRBD1 (6 bases). With 1 base removed from V and 4 bases from J, the gap between germline ends came to 10 bases. Germline-derived CDR1 and CDR2 are LGHNA and YNFKEQ. The CDR3 runs to 14 residues. CDR3 region: CASSQVQGSYGYTF. CDR3 sequence (DNA): TGTGCCAGCAGCCAAGTCCAGGGGAGCTATGGCTACACCTTC.

The CDR3 DNA sequence: TGTGCCAGCAGCTTAACCTGGGGCCTGGTCAATGAGCAGTTCTTC. Translated: CASSLTWGLVNEQFF. The gene calls are TRBV5-6 and TRBJ2-1, with D possibly matching TRBD1 (5 bases). With 2 bases removed from V and 6 bases from J, the gap between germline ends came to 15 bases. Germline V gene data show CDR1 as SGHDT and CDR2 as YYEEEE. This CDR3 has 15 residues.